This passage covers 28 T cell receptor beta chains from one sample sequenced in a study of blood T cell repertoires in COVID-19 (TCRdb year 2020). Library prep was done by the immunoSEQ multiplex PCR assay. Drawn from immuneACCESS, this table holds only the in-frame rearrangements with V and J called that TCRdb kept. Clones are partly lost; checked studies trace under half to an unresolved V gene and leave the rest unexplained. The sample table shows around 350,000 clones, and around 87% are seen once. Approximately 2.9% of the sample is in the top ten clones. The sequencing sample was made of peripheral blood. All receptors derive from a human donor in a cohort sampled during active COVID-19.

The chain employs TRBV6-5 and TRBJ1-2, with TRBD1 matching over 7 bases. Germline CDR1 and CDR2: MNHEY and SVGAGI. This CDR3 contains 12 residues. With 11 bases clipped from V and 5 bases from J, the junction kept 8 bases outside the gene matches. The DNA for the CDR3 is TGTGCCTCGAACCCAGGGGGTTATGGCTACACCTTC. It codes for CASNPGGYGYTF.

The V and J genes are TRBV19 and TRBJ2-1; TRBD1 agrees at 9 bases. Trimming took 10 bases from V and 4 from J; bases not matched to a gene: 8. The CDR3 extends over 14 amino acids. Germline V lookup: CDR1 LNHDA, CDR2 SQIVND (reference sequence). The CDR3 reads CATHRGQGYNEQFF. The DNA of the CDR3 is TGTGCCACCCACCGAGGACAGGGGTACAATGAGCAGTTCTTC.

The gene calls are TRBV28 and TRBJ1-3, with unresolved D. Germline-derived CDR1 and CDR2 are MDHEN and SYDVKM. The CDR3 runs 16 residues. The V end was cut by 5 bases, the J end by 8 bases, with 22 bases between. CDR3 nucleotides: TGTGCCAGCAGTACATATCTCGACTGGAGAGTGGACACCATATATTTT. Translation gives CASSTYLDWRVDTIYF.

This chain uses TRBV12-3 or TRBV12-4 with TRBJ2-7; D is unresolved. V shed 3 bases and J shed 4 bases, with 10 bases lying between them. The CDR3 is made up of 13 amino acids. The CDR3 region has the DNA TGTGCCAGCAGTTTCGAGCTTCGATACGAGCAGTACTTC. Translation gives CASSFELRYEQYF.

The CDR3 protein is CASSQGQGSEAFF. The CDR3 DNA reads as TGCGCCAGCAGCCAGGGACAGGGGTCTGAAGCTTTCTTT. V is TRBV4-1 and J is TRBJ1-1; the match to TRBD1 covers 10 bases. This CDR3 is 13 amino acids long. J gave up 6 bases and V 3 bases, and 1 base lay outside the gene matches. The germline V gene has CDR1 MGHRA and CDR2 YSYEKL.

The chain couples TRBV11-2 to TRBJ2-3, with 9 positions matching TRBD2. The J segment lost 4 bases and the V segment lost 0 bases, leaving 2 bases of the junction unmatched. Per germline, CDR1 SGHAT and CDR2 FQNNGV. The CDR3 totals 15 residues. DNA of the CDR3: TGTGCCAGCAGCTTAGATGGCGGGGGGGCAGATACGCAGTATTTT. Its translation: CASSLDGGGADTQYF.

The CDR3 protein is CASSPGTDSRGYTF. Written as DNA, the CDR3 is TGTGCCAGCAGCCCAGGGACAGACTCCCGTGGCTACACCTTC. The gene calls are TRBV5-4 and TRBJ1-2; TRBD1 aligns across 7 bases. Germline CDR1 is SGHNT and CDR2 is YYREEE (reference sequence). V shed 4 bases, J shed 7 bases, and the junction held 10 bases outside the gene matches. The CDR3 loop spans 14 amino acids.

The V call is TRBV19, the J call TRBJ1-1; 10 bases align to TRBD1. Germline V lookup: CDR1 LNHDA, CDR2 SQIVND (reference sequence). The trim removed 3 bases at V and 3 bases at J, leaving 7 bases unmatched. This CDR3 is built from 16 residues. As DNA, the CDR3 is TGTGCCAGTAGTATTAGGACAGGGGGAATTGACACTGAAGCTTTCTTT. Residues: CASSIRTGGIDTEAFF.

The CDR3: CAWSVRVGEKLFF. CDR3 sequence (DNA): TGTGCCTGGAGTGTACGGGTTGGGGAAAAACTGTTTTTT. The J gene is TRBJ1-4, the V gene TRBV30; D ambiguous. The CDR3 spans 13 residues. Germline V lookup: CDR1 GTSNPN, CDR2 SVGIG (reference sequence). V was cut by 0 bases and J by 8 bases, with 10 bases left in between.

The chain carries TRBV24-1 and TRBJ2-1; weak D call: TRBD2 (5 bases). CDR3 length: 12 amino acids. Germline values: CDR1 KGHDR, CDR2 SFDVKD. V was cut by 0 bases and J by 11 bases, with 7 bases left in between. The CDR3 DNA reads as TGTGCCACCAGTGATTTGGCCGGGAAGCAGTTCTTC. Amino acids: CATSDLAGKQFF.

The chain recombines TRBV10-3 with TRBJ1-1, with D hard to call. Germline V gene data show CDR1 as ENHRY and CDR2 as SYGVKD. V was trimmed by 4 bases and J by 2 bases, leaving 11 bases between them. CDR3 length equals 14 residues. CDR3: CAISVSDINTEAFF. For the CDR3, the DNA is TGTGCCATCAGTGTTTCCGACATTAACACTGAAGCTTTCTTT.

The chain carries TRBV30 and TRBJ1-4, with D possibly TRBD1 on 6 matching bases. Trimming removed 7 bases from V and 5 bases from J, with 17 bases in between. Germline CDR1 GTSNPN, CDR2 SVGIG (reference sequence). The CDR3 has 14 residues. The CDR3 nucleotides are TGTGCCTCCTTGGATTGGACAGAGAATGAAAAACTGTTTTTT. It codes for CASLDWTENEKLFF. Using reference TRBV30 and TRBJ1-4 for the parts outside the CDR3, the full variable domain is SQTIHQWPATLVQPVGSPLSLECTVEGTSNPNLYWYRQAAGRGLQLLFYSVGIGQISSEVPQNLSASRPQDRQFILSSKKLLLSDSGFYLCASLDWTENEKLFFGSGTQLSVL.

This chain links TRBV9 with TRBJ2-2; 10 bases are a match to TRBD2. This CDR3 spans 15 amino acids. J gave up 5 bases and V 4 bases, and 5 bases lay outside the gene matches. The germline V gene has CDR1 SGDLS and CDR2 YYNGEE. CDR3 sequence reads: CASSRTSGETGELFF. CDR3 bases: TGTGCCAGCAGCAGGACTAGCGGTGAAACCGGGGAGCTGTTTTTT.

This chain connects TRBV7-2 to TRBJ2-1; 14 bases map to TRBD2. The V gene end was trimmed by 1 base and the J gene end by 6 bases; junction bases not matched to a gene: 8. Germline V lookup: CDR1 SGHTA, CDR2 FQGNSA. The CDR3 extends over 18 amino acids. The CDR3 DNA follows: TGTGCCAGCAGCTTAGACTTGTCGGGACTAGCGGGAGTCAATGAGCAGTTCTTC. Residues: CASSLDLSGLAGVNEQFF.

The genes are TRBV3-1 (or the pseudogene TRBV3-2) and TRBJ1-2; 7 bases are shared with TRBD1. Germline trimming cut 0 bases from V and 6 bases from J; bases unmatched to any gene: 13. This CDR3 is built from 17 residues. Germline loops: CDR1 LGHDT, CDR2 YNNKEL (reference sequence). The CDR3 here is CASSQEAGGREGDGYTF. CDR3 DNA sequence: TGTGCCAGCAGCCAAGAGGCAGGGGGTCGGGAAGGAGATGGCTACACCTTC.

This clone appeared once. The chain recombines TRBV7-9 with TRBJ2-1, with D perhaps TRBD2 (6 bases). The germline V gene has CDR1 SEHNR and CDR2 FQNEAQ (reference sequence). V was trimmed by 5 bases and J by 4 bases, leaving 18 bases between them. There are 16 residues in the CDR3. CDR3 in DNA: TGTGCCAGCAGCCCTCTTTTCGGGAGTAAGTACAATGAGCAGTTCTTC. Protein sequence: CASSPLFGSKYNEQFF.

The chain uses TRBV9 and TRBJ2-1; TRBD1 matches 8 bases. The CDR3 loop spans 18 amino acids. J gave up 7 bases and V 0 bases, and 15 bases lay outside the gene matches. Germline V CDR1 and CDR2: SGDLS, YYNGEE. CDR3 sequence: CASSVAELRGPFRNEQFF. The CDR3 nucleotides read TGTGCCAGCAGCGTAGCGGAGCTCAGGGGGCCGTTTAGAAATGAGCAGTTCTTC.

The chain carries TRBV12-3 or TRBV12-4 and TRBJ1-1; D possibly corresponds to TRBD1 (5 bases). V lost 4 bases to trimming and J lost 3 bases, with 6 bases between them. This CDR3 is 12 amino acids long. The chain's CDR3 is CASSSGYTEAFF. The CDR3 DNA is TGTGCCAGCAGTTCAGGGTACACTGAAGCTTTCTTT.

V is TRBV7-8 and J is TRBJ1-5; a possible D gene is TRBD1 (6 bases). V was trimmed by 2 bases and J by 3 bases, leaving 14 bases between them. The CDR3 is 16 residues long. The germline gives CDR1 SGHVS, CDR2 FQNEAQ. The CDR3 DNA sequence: TGTGCCAGCAGCTTATACGTCCGGACAGCCAATCAGCCCCAGCATTTT. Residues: CASSLYVRTANQPQHF.

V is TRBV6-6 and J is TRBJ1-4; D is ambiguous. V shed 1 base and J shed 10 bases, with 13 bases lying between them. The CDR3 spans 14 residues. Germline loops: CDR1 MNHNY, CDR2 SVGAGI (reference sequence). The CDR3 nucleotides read TGTGCCAGCAGTTACTTTGTGGGTGGAGGAAAACTGTTTTTT. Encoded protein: CASSYFVGGGKLFF.

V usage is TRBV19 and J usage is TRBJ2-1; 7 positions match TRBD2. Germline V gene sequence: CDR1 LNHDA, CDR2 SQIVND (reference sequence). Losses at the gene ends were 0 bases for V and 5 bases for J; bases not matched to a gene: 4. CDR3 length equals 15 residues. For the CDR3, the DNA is TGTGCCAGTAGTATAGATGAGGCGGGAGACAATGAGCAGTTCTTC. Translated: CASSIDEAGDNEQFF.

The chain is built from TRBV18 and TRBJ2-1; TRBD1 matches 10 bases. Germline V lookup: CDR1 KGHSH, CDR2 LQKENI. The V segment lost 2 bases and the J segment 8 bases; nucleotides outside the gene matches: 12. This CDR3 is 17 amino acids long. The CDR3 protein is CASSPWDRDRGSDEQFF. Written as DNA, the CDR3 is TGTGCCAGCTCACCATGGGACCGGGACAGGGGAAGCGATGAGCAGTTCTTC.

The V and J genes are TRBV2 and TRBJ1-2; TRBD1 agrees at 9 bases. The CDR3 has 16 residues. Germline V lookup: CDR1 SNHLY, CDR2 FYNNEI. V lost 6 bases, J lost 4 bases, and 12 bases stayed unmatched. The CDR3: CASRGRDRDLSYGYTF. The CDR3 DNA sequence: TGTGCCAGCAGAGGGCGGGACAGGGATCTCAGCTATGGCTACACCTTC.

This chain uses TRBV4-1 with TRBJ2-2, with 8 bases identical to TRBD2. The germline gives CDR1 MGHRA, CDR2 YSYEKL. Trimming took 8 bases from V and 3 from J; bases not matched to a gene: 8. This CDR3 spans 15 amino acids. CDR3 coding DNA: TGCGCCAGCCGGTCCGGGGGGGCCGACACCGGGGAGCTGTTTTTT. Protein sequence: CASRSGGADTGELFF.

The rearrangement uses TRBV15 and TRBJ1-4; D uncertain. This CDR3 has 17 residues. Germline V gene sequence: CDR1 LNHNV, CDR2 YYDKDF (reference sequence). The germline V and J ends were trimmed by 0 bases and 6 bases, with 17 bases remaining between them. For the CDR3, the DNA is TGTGCCACCAGCAGAGATTCGGCCGCGGCATCCCATGAAAAACTGTTTTTT. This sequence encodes CATSRDSAAASHEKLFF. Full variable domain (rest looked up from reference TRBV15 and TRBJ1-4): DAMVIQNPRYQVTQFGKPVTLSCSQTLNHNVMYWYQQKSSQAPKLLFHYYDKDFNNEADTPDNFQSRRPNTSFCFLDIRSPGLGDTAMYLCATSRDSAAASHEKLFFGSGTQLSVL.

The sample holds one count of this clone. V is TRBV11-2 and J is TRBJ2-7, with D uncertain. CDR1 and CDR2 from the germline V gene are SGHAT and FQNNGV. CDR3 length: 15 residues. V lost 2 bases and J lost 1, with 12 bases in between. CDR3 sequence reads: CASSLFGSLSYEQYF. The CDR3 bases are TGTGCCAGCAGCTTATTTGGTAGCCTATCCTACGAGCAGTACTTC.

The CDR3 spells CASSLLGGEKLFF. In nucleotides, the CDR3 is TGTGCCAGCAGCTTGCTAGGGGGCGAAAAACTGTTTTTT. The rearrangement uses TRBV5-5 and TRBJ1-4, with 7 bases fitting TRBD1. The V gene's germline CDR1 is SGHKS and CDR2 YYEKEE (reference sequence). This CDR3 has 13 residues. The V and J ends lost 1 base and 8 bases, in that order; junction bases with no gene match: 2. Together with reference TRBV5-5 and TRBJ1-4, the CDR3 gives the full variable domain: DAGVTQSPTHLIKTRGQQVTLRCSPISGHKSVSWYQQVLGQGPQFIFQYYEKEERGRGNFPDRFSARQFPNYSSELNVNALLLGDSALYLCASSLLGGEKLFFGSGTQLSVL.

The CDR3 region is CASSPGRGAGSPLHF. Here the CDR3 DNA reads TGTGCCAGCTCACCAGGCAGGGGCGCGGGTTCACCCCTCCACTTT. This rearrangement joins TRBV18 to TRBJ1-6; D may be TRBD1 (6 bases). CDR1 is KGHSH and CDR2 is LQKENI in the germline V gene. CDR3 length: 15 residues. Trimming took off 2 bases at V and 9 bases at J, with 14 bases between the two ends.